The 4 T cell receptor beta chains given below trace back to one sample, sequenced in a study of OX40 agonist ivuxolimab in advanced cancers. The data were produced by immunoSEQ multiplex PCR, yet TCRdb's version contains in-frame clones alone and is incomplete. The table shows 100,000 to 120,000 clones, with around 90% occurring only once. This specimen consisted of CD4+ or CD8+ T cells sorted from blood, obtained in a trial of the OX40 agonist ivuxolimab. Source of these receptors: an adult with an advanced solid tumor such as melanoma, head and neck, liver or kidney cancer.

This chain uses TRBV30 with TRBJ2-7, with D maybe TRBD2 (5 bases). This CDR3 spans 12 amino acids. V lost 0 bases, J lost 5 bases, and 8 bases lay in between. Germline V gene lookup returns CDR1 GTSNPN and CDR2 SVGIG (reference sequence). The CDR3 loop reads CAWSVRGNEQYF. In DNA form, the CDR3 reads TGTGCCTGGAGTGTACGAGGGAACGAGCAGTACTTC.

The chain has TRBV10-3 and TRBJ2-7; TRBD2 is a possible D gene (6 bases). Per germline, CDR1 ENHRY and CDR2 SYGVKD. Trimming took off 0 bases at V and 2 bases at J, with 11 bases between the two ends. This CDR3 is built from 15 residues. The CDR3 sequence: CAISESEGLTYEQYF. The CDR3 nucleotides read TGTGCCATCAGTGAGTCGGAGGGACTGACCTACGAGCAGTACTTC.

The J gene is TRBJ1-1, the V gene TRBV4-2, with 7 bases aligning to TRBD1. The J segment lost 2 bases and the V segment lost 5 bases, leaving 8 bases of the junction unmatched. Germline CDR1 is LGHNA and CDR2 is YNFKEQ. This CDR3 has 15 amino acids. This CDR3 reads CASSSRQGANTEAFF. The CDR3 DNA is TGTGCCAGCAGCTCTCGACAGGGAGCCAACACTGAAGCTTTCTTT.

In DNA, the CDR3 is TGCGCCAGCAGCCAAGATAAGGGCAGCGGGGGTGGGAAGACCCAGTACTTC. Its protein is CASSQDKGSGGGKTQYF. This chain links TRBV4-1 with TRBJ2-5, with 8 bases fitting TRBD2. V lost 0 bases to trimming and J lost 6 bases; unmatched junction nucleotides: 12. The CDR3 contains 17 residues. Germline V gene data show CDR1 as MGHRA and CDR2 as YSYEKL.